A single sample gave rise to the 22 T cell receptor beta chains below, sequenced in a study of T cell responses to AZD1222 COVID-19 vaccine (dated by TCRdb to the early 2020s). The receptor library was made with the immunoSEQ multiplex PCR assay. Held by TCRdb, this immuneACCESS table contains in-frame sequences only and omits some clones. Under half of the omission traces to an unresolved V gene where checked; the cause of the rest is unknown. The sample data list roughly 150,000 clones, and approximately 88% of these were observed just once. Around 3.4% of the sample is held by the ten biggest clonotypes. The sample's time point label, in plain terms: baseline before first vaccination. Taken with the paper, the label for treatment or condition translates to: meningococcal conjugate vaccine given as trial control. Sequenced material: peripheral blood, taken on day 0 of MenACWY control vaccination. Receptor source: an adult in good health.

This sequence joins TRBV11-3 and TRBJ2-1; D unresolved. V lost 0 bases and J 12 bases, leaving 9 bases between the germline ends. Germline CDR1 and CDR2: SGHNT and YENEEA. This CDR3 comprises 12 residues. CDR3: CASSLELGGQFF. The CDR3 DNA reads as TGTGCCAGCAGCTTAGAGTTGGGCGGGCAGTTCTTC.

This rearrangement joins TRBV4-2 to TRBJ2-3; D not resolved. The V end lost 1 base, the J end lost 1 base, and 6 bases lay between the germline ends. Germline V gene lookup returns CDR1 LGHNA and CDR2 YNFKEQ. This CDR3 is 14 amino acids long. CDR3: CASSQAIGTDTQYF. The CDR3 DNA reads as TGTGCCAGCAGCCAAGCCATCGGCACAGATACGCAGTATTTT.

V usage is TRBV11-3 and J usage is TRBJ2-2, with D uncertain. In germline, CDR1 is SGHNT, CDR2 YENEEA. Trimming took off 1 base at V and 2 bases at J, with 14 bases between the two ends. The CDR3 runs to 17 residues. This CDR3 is CASSLGGVDLNTGELFF. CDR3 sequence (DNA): TGTGCCAGCAGCTTAGGCGGCGTGGACCTAAACACCGGGGAGCTGTTTTTT. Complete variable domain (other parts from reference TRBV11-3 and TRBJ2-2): EAGVVQSPRYKIIEKKQPVAFWCNPISGHNTLYWYLQNLGQGPELLIRYENEEAVDDSQLPKDRFSAERLKGVDSTLKIQPAELGDSAVYLCASSLGGVDLNTGELFFGEGSRLTVL.

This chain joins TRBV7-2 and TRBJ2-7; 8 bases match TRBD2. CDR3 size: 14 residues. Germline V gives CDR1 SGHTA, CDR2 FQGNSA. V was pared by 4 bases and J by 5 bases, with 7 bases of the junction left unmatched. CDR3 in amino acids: CASSSGGNLNEQYF. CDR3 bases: TGTGCCAGCAGCTCGGGGGGGAACCTGAACGAGCAGTACTTC.

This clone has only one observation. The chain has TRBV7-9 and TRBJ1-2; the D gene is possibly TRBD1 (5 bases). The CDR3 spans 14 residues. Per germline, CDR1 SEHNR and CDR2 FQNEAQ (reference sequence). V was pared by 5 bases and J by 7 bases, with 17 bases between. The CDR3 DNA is TGTGCCAGCAGCGTTGACAGCGGCACCGCTGGCTACACCTTC. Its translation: CASSVDSGTAGYTF.

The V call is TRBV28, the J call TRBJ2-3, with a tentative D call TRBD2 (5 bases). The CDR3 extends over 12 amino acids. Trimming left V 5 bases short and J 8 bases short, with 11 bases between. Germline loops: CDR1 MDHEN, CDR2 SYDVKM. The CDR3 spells CASSPGAGTQYF. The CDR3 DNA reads TGTGCCAGCAGTCCCGGTGCGGGTACGCAGTATTTT.

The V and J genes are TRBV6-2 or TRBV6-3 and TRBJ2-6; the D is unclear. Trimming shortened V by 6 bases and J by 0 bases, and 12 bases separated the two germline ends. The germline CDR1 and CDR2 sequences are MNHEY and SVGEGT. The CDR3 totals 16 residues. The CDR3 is CASSQLYGSGANVLTF. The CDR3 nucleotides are TGTGCCAGCAGCCAATTGTATGGCTCTGGGGCCAACGTCCTGACTTTC.

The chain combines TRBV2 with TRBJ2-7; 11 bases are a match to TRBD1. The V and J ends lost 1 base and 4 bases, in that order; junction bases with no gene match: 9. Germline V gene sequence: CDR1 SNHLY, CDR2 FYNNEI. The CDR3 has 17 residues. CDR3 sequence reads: CASSEERTGTGGYEQYF. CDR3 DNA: TGTGCCAGCAGTGAAGAAAGGACCGGGACAGGGGGTTACGAGCAGTACTTC.

The CDR3, as DNA: TGCGCCAGCAGCCAAGATTACCTCTACAATCAGCCCCAGCATTTT. As protein: CASSQDYLYNQPQHF. The chain uses TRBV4-3 and TRBJ1-5; D is uncertain. CDR3 length: 15 amino acids. The germline CDR1 and CDR2 sequences are LGHNA and YSLEER. V lost 0 bases and J lost 3, with 9 bases in between.

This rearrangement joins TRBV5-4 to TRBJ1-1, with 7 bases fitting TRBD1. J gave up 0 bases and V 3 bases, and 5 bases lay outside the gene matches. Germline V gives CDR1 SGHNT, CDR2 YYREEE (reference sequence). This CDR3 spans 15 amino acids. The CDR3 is CASSWATGMNTEAFF. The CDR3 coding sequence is TGTGCCAGCAGCTGGGCGACAGGGATGAACACTGAAGCTTTCTTT.

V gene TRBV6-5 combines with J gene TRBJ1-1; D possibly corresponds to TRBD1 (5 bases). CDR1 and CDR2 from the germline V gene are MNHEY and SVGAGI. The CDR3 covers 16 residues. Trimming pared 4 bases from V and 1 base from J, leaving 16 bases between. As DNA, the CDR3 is TGTGCCAGCAGTTCTCGTCCCGGGGGAGGGAACACTGAAGCTTTCTTT. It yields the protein CASSSRPGGGNTEAFF.

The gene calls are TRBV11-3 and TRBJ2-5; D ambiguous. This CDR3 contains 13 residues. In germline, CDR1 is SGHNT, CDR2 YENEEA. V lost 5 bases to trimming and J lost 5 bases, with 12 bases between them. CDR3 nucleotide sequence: TGTGCCAGCAGCCCTAGTTTGGCGGAGACCCAGTACTTC. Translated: CASSPSLAETQYF.

CDR3 loop: CASSAGRQETQYF. The DNA for the CDR3 is TGTGCCAGCAGTGCAGGGCGCCAAGAGACCCAGTACTTC. The chain joins TRBV12-3 or TRBV12-4 to TRBJ2-5; D perhaps matches TRBD1 (5 bases). The CDR3 is 13 residues long. V lost 5 bases, J lost 1 base, and 8 bases lay in between.

CDR3 DNA: TGTGCCAGCAGCTCACTAGCGGGAGGGGGAAATGAGCAGTTCTTC. Translating it yields CASSSLAGGGNEQFF. V and J are TRBV7-2 and TRBJ2-1, with 13 bases lining up with TRBD2. CDR1 is SGHTA and CDR2 is FQGNSA in the germline V gene. Unmatched junction bases numbered 4, after V lost 4 bases and J lost 7 bases. The CDR3 covers 15 residues.

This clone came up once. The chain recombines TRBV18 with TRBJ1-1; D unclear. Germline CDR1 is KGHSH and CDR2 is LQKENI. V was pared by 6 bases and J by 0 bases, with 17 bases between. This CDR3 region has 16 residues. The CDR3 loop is CASSFSRATMNTEAFF. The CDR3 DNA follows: TGTGCCAGCTCCTTCAGCCGGGCGACGATGAACACTGAAGCTTTCTTT.

Here the CDR3 reads CASSRSLVYGYTF. The CDR3 nucleotides read TGTGCCAGCAGCCGATCACTAGTCTATGGCTACACCTTC. The rearrangement joins TRBV5-8 to TRBJ1-2; D gene ambiguous. The CDR3 contains 13 residues. The germline V gene has CDR1 SGHTS and CDR2 YDEGEE. V was cut by 4 bases and J by 4 bases, with 11 bases left in between.

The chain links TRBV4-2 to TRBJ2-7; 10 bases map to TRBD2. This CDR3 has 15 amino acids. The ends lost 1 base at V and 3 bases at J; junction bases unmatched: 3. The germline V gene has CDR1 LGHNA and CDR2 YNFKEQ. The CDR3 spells CASSQALAGYYEQYF. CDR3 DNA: TGTGCCAGCAGCCAAGCACTAGCGGGATACTACGAGCAGTACTTC.

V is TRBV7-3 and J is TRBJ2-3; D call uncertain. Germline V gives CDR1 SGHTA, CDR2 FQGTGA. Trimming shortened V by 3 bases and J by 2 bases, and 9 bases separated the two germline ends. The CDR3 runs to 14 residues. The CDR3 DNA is TGTGCCAGCAGCTTGGGCCTCTCCACAGATACGCAGTATTTT. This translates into CASSLGLSTDTQYF.

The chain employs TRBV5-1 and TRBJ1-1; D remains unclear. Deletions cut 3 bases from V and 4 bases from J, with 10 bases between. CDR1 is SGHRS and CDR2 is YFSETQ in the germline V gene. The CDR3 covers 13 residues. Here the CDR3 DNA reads TGCGCCAGCAGCTACAGTGAGGGCACTGAAGCTTTCTTT. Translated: CASSYSEGTEAFF.

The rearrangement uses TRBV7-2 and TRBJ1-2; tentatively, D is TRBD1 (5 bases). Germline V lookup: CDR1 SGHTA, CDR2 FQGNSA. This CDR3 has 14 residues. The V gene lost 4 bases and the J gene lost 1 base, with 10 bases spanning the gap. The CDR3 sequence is CASSSLTVNYGYTF. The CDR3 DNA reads TGTGCCAGCAGCTCCCTGACAGTTAACTATGGCTACACCTTC.

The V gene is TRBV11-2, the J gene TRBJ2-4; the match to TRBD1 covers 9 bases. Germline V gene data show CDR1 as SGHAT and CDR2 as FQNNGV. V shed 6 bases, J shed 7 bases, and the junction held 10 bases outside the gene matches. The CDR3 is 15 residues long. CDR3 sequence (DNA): TGTGCCAGCAGGCCTCTGAGACAGGGGGGGAACATTCAGTACTTC. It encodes CASRPLRQGGNIQYF.

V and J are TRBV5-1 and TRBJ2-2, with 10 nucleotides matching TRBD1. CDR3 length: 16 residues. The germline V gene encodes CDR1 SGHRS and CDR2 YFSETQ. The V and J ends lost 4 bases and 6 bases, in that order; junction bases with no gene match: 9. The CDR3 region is CASSPKGQGSAGELFF. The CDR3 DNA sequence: TGCGCCAGCAGCCCAAAGGGACAGGGGTCGGCCGGGGAGCTGTTTTTT.